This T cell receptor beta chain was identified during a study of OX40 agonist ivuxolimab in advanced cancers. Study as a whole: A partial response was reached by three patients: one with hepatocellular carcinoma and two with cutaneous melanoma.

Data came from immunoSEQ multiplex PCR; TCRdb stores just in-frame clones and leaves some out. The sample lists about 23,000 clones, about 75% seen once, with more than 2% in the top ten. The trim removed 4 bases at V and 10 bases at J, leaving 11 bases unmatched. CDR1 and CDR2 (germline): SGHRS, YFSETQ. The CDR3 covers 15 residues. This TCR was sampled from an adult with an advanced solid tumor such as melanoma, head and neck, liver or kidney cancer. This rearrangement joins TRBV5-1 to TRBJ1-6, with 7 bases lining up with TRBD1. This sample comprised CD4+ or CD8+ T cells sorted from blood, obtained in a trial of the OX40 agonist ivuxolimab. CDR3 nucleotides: TGCGCCAGCAGCCCCGGACAGGCTGCTTACTCACCCCTCCACTTT. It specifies CASSPGQAAYSPLHF.